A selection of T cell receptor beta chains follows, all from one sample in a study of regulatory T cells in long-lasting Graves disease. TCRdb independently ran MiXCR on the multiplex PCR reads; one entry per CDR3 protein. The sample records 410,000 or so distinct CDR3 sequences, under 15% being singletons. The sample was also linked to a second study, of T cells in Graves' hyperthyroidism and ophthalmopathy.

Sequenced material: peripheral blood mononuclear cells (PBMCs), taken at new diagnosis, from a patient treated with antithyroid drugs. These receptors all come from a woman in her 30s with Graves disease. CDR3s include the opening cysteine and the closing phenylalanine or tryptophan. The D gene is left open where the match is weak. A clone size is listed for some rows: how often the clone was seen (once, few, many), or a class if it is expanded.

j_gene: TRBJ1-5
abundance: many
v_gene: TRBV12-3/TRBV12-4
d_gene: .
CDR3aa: CASSLGFANQPQHF
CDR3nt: TGTGCCAGCAGTTTAGGGTTTGCGAATCAGCCCCAGCATTTT

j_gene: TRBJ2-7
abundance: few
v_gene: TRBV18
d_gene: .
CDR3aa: CASSPDYYEQYF
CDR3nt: TGTGCCAGCTCACCAGACTACTACGAGCAGTACTTC

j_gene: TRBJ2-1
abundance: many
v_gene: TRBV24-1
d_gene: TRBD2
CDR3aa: CATSRAGAVNEQFF
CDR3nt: TGTGCCACCAGTAGGGCGGGAGCAGTCAATGAGCAGTTCTTC

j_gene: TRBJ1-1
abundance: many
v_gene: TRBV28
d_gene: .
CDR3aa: CASSFPPTGRANTEAFF
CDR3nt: TGTGCCAGCAGTTTCCCACCGACAGGCAGAGCGAACACTGAAGCTTTCTTT

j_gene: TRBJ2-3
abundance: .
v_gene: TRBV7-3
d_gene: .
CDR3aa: CASSLRPQGFQTSTDTQYF
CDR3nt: TGTGCCAGCAGCTTAAGACCTCAGGGATTCCAGACGAGCACAGATACGCAGTATTTT

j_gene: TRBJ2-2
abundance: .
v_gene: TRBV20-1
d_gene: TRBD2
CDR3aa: CSARLAGVGSAGELFF
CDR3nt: TGCAGTGCTAGACTAGCGGGAGTAGGGAGCGCCGGGGAGCTGTTTTTT

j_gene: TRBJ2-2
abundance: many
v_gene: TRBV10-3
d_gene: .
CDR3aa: CAISGLGRKDTGELFF
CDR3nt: TGTGCCATCAGTGGCCTCGGACGGAAAGACACCGGGGAGCTGTTTTTT

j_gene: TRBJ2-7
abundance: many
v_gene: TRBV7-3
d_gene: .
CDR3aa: CASSLGTRGEQYF
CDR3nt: TGTGCCAGCAGCCTTGGGACGCGTGGCGAGCAGTACTTC

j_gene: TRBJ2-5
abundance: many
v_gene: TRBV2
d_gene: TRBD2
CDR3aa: CASSPGTSGRGQETQYF
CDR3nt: TGTGCCAGCAGTCCGGGGACTAGCGGGAGAGGACAAGAGACCCAGTACTTC

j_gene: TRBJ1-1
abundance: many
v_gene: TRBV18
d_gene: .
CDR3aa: CASSIESADTEAFF
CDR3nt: TGTGCCAGCTCAATTGAAAGTGCGGACACTGAAGCTTTCTTT

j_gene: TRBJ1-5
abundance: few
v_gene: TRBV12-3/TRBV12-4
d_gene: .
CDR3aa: CASSETSGSVDTQHF
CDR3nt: TGTGCCAGCAGTGAGACTAGCGGGAGCGTAGATACGCAGCATTTT

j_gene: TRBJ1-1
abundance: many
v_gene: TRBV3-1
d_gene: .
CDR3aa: CASSQDLGSTEAFF
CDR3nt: TGTGCCAGCAGCCAAGATTTGGGTAGCACTGAAGCTTTCTTT

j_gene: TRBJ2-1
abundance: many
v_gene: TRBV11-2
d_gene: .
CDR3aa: CASSLVLQRDYNEQFF
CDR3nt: TGTGCCAGCAGCTTAGTCCTCCAGAGGGACTACAATGAGCAGTTCTTC

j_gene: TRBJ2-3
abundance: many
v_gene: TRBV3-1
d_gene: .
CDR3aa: CASSFVRLDTQYF
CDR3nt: TGTGCCAGCAGCTTCGTTCGGTTGGATACGCAGTATTTT

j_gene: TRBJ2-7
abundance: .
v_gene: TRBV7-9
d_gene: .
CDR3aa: CASSLPQELSYEQYF
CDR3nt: TGTGCCAGCAGCCTTCCTCAAGAGTTATCCTACGAGCAGTACTTC

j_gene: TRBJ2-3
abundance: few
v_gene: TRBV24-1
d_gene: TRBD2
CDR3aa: CATSDLAGIGTDTQYF
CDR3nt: TGTGCCACCAGTGATTTAGCGGGAATCGGCACAGATACGCAGTATTTT

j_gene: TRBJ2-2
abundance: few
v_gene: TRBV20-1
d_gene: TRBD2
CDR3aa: CSARSSGAGTGELFF
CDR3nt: TGCAGTGCTAGGTCTAGCGGGGCGGGTACCGGGGAGCTGTTTTTT

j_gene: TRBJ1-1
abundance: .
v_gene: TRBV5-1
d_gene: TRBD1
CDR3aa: CASSLRTGGATEAFF
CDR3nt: TGCGCCAGCAGCCTCCGGACAGGCGGTGCCACTGAAGCTTTCTTT

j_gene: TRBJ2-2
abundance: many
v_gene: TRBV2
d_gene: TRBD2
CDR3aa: CASKLAGGAGELFF
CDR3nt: TGTGCCAGCAAACTAGCGGGAGGAGCCGGGGAGCTGTTTTTT

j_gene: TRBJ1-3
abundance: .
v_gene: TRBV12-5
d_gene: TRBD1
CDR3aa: CASGLSRGDTIYF
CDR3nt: TGTGCTAGTGGTTTGTCCAGGGGGGACACCATATATTTT

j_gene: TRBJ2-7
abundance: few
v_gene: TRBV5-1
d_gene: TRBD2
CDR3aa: CASSATSGLIGEQYF
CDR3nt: TGCGCCAGCAGCGCGACTAGCGGTCTAATAGGCGAGCAGTACTTC

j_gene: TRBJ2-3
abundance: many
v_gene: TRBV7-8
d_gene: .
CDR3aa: CASSSRRRDSFLTDTQYF
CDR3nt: TGTGCCAGCAGCTCCCGAAGGCGGGACAGCTTCTTGACAGATACGCAGTATTTT

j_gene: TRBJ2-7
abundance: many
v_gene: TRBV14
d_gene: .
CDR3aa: CASSQGPVEQYF
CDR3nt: TGTGCCAGCAGCCAAGGCCCTGTCGAGCAGTACTTC

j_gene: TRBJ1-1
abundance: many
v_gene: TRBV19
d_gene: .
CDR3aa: CASIFSHRWVDSRGGNTEAFF
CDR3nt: TGTGCCAGTATTTTCAGCCACCGCTGGGTAGACTCGCGGGGTGGCAACACTGAAGCTTTCTTT

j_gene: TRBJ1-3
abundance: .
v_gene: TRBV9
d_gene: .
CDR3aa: CASSVDPALGNTIYF
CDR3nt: TGTGCCAGCAGCGTAGACCCTGCTTTAGGAAACACCATATATTTT

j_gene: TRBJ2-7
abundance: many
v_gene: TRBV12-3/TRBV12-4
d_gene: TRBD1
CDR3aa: CASTQGAASYEQYF
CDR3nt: TGTGCCAGCACCCAGGGGGCGGCATCCTACGAGCAGTACTTC

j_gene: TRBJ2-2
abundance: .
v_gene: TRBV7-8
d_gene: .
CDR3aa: CASSLISGFGVAGELFF
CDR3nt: TGTGCCAGCAGCTTAATTTCGGGATTCGGAGTGGCCGGGGAGCTGTTTTTT

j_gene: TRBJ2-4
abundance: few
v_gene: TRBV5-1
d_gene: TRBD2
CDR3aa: CASSFGWTSGENIQYF
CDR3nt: TGCGCCAGCAGCTTTGGCTGGACTAGCGGAGAAAACATTCAGTACTTC

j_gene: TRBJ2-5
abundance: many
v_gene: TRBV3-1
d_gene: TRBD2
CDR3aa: CASSQDLFSGQGTQYF
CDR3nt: TGTGCCAGCAGCCAAGATCTCTTTAGCGGGCAAGGGACCCAGTACTTC

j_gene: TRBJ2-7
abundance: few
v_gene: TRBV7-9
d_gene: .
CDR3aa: CASSSPGIFTYEQYF
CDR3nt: TGTGCCAGCAGCTCCCCCGGGATCTTTACCTACGAGCAGTACTTC

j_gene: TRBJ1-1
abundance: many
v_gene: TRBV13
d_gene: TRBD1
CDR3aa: CASSLGTGVMNTEAFF
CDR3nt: TGTGCCAGCAGCTTAGGGACAGGGGTAATGAACACTGAAGCTTTCTTT